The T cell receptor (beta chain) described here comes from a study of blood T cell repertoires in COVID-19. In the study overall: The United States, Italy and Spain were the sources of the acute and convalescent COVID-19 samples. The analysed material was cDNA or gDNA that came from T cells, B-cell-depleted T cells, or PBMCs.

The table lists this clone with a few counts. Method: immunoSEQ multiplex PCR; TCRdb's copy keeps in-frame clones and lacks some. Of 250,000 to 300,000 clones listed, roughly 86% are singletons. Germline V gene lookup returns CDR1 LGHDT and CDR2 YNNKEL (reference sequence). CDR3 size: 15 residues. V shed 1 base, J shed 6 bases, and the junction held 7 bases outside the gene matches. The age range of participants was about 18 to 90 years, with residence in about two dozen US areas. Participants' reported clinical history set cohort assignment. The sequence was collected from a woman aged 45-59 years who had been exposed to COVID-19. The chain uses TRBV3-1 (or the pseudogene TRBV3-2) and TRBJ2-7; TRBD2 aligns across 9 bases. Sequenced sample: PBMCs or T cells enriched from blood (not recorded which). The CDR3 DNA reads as TGTGCCAGCAGCCAAGTAGGGCGGGGGGGCAGCGAGCAGTACTTC. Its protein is CASSQVGRGGSEQYF.